The entry below describes one T cell receptor beta chain. CDR1 is LNHDA and CDR2 is SQIVND in the germline V gene (reference sequence). This CDR3 has 13 residues. V was clipped by 11 bases and J by 4 bases; unmatched bases: 8. This entry is derived from a study of T cells in Graves' hyperthyroidism and ophthalmopathy. Researchers amplified the TCR beta CDR3 regions from RNA transcripts. The HTBI primer set was used in a first-round RT-PCR of the TCR CDR3. TCRdb re-called the multiplex PCR reads through MiXCR, storing one row per CDR3 protein. Of about 420,000 distinct CDR3 sequences listed, approximately 14% are singletons.

J is TRBJ1-3 and V is TRBV19; 7 bases map to TRBD1. The TCR was taken from a woman younger than 35 with Graves' hyperthyroidism. The material sequenced was blood. CDR3 loop: CAVHTGVGNTIYF. CDR3 DNA: TGTGCCGTACACACAGGGGTCGGAAACACCATATATTTT.